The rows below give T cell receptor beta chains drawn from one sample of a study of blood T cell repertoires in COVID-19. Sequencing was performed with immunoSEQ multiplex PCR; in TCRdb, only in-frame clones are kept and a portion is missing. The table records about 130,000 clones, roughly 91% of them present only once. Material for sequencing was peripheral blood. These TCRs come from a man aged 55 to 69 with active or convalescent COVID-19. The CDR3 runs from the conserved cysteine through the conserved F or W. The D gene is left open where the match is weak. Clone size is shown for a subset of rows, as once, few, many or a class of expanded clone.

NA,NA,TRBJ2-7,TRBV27,CASSPGSQGLPYEQYF,TGTGCCAGCAGCCCCGGGTCCCAGGGCCTCCCCTACGAGCAGTACTTC
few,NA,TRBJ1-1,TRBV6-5,CASRRGEYTEAFF,TGTGCCAGCAGGCGTGGGGAGTACACTGAAGCTTTCTTT
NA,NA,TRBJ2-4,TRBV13,CASSLGRNKNIQYF,TGTGCCAGCAGCTTAGGCAGAAACAAAAACATTCAGTACTTC
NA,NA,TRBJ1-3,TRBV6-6,CASSYKLFSGNTIYF,TGTGCCAGCAGTTACAAATTATTCTCTGGAAACACCATATATTTT
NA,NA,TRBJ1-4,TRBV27,CARQAHPRSRQKLFF,TGTGCCAGACAGGCCCACCCCCGGTCCCGCCAAAAACTGTTTTTT
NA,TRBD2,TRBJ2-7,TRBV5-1,CASSLGGGRGYEQYF,TGCGCCAGCAGCTTGGGCGGCGGGAGGGGCTACGAGCAGTACTTC
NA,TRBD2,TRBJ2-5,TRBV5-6,CASSLYFSGGLGETQYF,TGTGCCAGCAGCTTATACTTTAGCGGGGGGCTCGGGGAAACCCAGTACTTC
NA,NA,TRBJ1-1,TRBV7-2,CASSLVGDTEAFF,TGTGCCAGCAGCTTAGTAGGGGACACTGAAGCTTTCTTT
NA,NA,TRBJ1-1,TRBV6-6,CASSREGVGTEAFF,TGTGCCAGCAGCCGAGAGGGGGTGGGCACTGAAGCTTTCTTT
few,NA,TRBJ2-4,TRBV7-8,CASSLNSITGITKNIQYF,TGTGCCAGCAGCTTAAATAGTATAACAGGCATAACCAAAAACATTCAGTACTTC
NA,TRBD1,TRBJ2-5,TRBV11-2,CASSAGQGNTETQYF,TGTGCCAGCAGCGCAGGACAGGGGAATACGGAGACCCAGTACTTC
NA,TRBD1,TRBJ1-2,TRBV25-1,CASRQGLGYTF,TGTGCCAGCAGACAGGGGTTAGGCTACACCTTC
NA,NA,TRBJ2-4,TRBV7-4,CASSLIDRGLKNIQYF,TGTGCCAGCAGCCTTATAGACAGGGGACTAAAAAACATTCAGTACTTC
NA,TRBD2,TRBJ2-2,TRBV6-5,CASSRLAGGAGELFF,TGTGCCAGCAGCAGACTAGCGGGGGGGGCCGGGGAGCTGTTTTTT
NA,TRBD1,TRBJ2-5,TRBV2,CASSGQGAWETQYF,TGTGCCAGCAGCGGGCAGGGGGCCTGGGAGACCCAGTACTTC
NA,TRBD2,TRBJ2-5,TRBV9,CASSVATTLAGGPKQTQYF,TGTGCCAGCAGCGTAGCTACAACACTAGCGGGGGGGCCGAAGCAGACCCAGTACTTC
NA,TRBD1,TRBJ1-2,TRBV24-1,CATSDVGQGGYTF,TGTGCCACCAGTGACGTGGGACAGGGGGGCTACACCTTC
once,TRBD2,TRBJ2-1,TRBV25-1,CASSESVPSGANEQFF,TGTGCCAGCAGTGAATCTGTACCTAGCGGGGCAAATGAGCAGTTCTTC
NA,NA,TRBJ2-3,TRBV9,CASNALGGAQWRGDTQYF,TGTGCCAGCAACGCTCTTGGGGGGGCACAATGGCGAGGGGATACGCAGTATTTT
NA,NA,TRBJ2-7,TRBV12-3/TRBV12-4,CASRQDSSYEQYF,TGTGCCAGCAGGCAGGACAGCTCCTACGAGCAGTACTTC
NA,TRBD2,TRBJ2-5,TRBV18,CASSPAGLAGVQETQYF,TGTGCCAGCTCACCCGCCGGTTTAGCGGGGGTACAAGAGACCCAGTACTTC
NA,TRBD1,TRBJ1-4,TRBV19,CASSIMDREDEKLFF,TGTGCCAGTAGTATAATGGACAGGGAGGATGAAAAACTGTTTTTT
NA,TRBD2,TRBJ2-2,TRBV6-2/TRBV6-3,CASSETSGRALRGELFF,TGTGCCAGCAGTGAGACTAGCGGGAGGGCCCTCAGAGGGGAGCTGTTTTTT
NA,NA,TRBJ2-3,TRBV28,CASSSVLGAGPPAPDTQYF,TGTGCCAGCAGCTCTGTTCTGGGGGCAGGGCCTCCAGCCCCAGATACGCAGTATTTT
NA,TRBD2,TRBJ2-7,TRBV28,CASSPGGGVTYEQYF,TGTGCCAGCAGTCCGGGTGGGGGGGTAACCTACGAGCAGTACTTC
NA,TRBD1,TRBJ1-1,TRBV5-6,CASSLQGGTEAFF,TGTGCCAGCAGCTTACAGGGGGGAACTGAAGCTTTCTTT
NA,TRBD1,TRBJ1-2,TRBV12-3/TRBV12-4,CASSLDRGAYTF,TGTGCCAGCAGTTTAGACAGGGGAGCCTACACCTTC
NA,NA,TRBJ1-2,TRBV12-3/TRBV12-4,CASSWSASYGYTF,TGTGCCAGCAGTTGGTCAGCGTCCTATGGCTACACCTTC
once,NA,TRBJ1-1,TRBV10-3,CAISEQTASEAFF,TGTGCCATCAGTGAGCAGACAGCTTCTGAAGCTTTCTTT
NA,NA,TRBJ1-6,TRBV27,CASSFSWRSGNSPLHF,TGTGCCAGCAGTTTCTCGTGGCGGTCGGGAAATTCACCCCTCCACTTT
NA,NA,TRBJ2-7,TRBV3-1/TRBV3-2,CATSPGSYEQYF,TGTGCCACCTCGCCGGGTTCCTACGAGCAGTACTTC
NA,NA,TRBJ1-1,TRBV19,CASSKAGVGLSRDTEAFF,TGTGCCAGTAGTAAAGCAGGGGTGGGCCTCTCAAGGGACACTGAAGCTTTCTTT
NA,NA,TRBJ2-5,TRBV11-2,CASSFLAGETQYF,TGTGCCAGCAGCTTCCTAGCTGGGGAGACCCAGTACTTC
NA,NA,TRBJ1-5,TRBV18,CASSPPGQNQPQHF,TGTGCCAGCTCACCACCTGGACAGAATCAGCCCCAGCATTTT
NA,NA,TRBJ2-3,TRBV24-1,CATGRRDTQYF,TGTGCCACCGGACGGAGGGATACGCAGTATTTT
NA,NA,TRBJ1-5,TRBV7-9,CASSWDGSNQPQHF,TGTGCCAGCAGCTGGGATGGGAGTAATCAGCCCCAGCATTTT
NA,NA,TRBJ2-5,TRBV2,CASSSRLTQETQYF,TGTGCCAGCAGCTCCCGACTGACCCAAGAGACCCAGTACTTC
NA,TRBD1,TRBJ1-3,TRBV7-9,CASSWGQGGTGNTIYF,TGTGCCAGCAGCTGGGGACAGGGGGGAACGGGAAACACCATATATTTT
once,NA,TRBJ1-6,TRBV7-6,CASSLTGSGMAPLHF,TGTGCCAGCAGCTTAACAGGGTCGGGCATGGCACCCCTCCACTTT
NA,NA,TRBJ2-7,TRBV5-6,CASRQGNGYEQYF,TGTGCCAGCAGACAGGGAAATGGCTACGAGCAGTACTTC
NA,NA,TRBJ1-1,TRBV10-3,CAISDPPGQVNTEAFF,TGTGCCATCAGTGATCCCCCGGGACAAGTGAACACTGAAGCTTTCTTT
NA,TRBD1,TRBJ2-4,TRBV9,CASSGTGSAKNIQYF,TGTGCCAGCAGCGGGACAGGGTCGGCCAAAAACATTCAGTACTTC
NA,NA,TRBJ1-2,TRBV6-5,CASRLRGGNYGYTF,TGTGCCAGCAGATTGAGAGGAGGTAACTATGGCTACACCTTC
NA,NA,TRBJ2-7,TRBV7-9,CASSLARVATYEQYF,TGTGCCAGCAGCTTAGCGCGCGTAGCCACCTACGAGCAGTACTTC
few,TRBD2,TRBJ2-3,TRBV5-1,CASSFAGEGPDTQYF,TGCGCCAGCAGCTTTGCGGGGGAGGGACCAGATACGCAGTATTTT
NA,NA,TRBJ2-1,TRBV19,CASSPVQRTYNEQFF,TGTGCCAGTAGTCCGGTGCAGCGGACCTACAATGAGCAGTTCTTC